Each of the 28 T cell receptor beta chains below was sequenced from the same sample in a study of blood T cell repertoires in COVID-19. Produced via immunoSEQ multiplex PCR; TCRdb's table is partial and in-frame only. The sample lists 85,000 to 110,000 clones, about 90% seen once, with more than 5% in the top ten. Sequencing was performed on peripheral blood. The receptors were sampled from a human donor in a cohort sampled during active COVID-19.

The CDR3 coding sequence is TGTGCCACCAGTGATCCACAGACCTACGAGCAGTACTTC. Amino acids: CATSDPQTYEQYF. J is TRBJ2-7 and V is TRBV24-1; the D is unclear. V lost 3 bases and J 2 bases, leaving 7 bases between the germline ends. This CDR3 region has 13 residues. Germline V gene sequence: CDR1 KGHDR, CDR2 SFDVKD.

The CDR3, as DNA: TGCAGCGTCCCCTCCTTAAGCACAGGGGATTGGTCGGGAGCTTTCTTT. It codes for CSVPSLSTGDWSGAFF. The chain is built from TRBV29-1 and TRBJ1-1, with 7 bases identical to TRBD1. Germline loops: CDR1 SQVTM, CDR2 ANQGSEA. CDR3 length: 16 residues. J lost 10 bases, V lost 6 bases, and 23 bases had no gene match.

The chain recombines TRBV7-2 with TRBJ1-1, with TRBD1 identical over 7 bases. Trimming took 2 bases from V and 4 from J; bases not matched to a gene: 1. This CDR3 has 13 amino acids. The germline V gene encodes CDR1 SGHTA and CDR2 FQGNSA. CDR3 amino acids: CASSLRQGTEAFF. The CDR3 DNA is TGTGCCAGCAGCTTAAGACAGGGCACTGAAGCTTTCTTT.

The rearrangement uses TRBV29-1 and TRBJ2-7, with 10 nucleotides matching TRBD1. Germline values: CDR1 SQVTM, CDR2 ANQGSEA. The CDR3 length is 13 residues. V gave up 6 bases and J gave up 3 bases; unmatched junction bases: 5. CDR3 nucleotides: TGCAGCGTAGCCGGGACAGGGGACTACGAGCAGTACTTC. Its translation is CSVAGTGDYEQYF.

This clone appeared a single time. CDR3 coding DNA: TGTGCCAGCAGCGTAGCAGGGTTTGGAAACACCATATATTTT. Translated: CASSVAGFGNTIYF. This chain uses TRBV9 with TRBJ1-3; weak D call: TRBD1 (5 bases). The V end lost 0 bases, the J end lost 3 bases, and 7 bases lay between the germline ends. Looked up from germline, CDR1 is SGDLS and CDR2 is YYNGEE. The CDR3 contains 14 residues.

V is TRBV28 and J is TRBJ2-7; 10 bases are shared with TRBD1. The germline CDR1 and CDR2 sequences are MDHEN and SYDVKM. J lost 6 bases, V lost 6 bases, and 11 bases had no gene match. The CDR3 contains 15 residues. CDR3 sequence (DNA): TGTGCCAGCAGCAGGCCGGGGACAGGGGTAGGCGAGCAGTACTTC. Translating gives CASSRPGTGVGEQYF.

CDR3 region: CATSRDLTGLNEQFF. The CDR3 bases are TGTGCCACCAGCAGAGATTTGACAGGGCTCAATGAGCAGTTCTTC. The chain carries TRBV15 and TRBJ2-1; 7 bases are shared with TRBD1. Trimming removed 0 bases from V and 6 bases from J; junction bases left unmatched: 5. This CDR3 is 15 amino acids long. Per germline, CDR1 LNHNV and CDR2 YYDKDF (reference sequence).

Only one count was recorded for this clone. The J gene is TRBJ2-2, the V gene TRBV5-4, with 8 positions matching TRBD1. The germline CDR1 and CDR2 sequences are SGHNT and YYREEE (reference sequence). Trimming at V came to 0 bases and at J to 5 bases, leaving 3 bases not matched to a gene. The CDR3 is 15 residues long. CDR3: CASSLEDRGTGELFF. Here the CDR3 DNA reads TGTGCCAGCAGCTTGGAAGACAGGGGAACCGGGGAGCTGTTTTTT.

V and J are TRBV4-2 and TRBJ2-1, with unresolved D. The CDR3 length is 14 residues. CDR1 and CDR2 (germline): LGHNA, YNFKEQ. The V end lost 4 bases, the J end lost 2 bases, and 9 bases lay between the germline ends. CDR3 protein: CASSPLGTYNEQFF. The CDR3 DNA sequence: TGTGCCAGCAGCCCCCTGGGCACCTACAATGAGCAGTTCTTC.

This clone was picked up one time. The chain links TRBV4-1 to TRBJ2-7; perhaps TRBD2 as D (5 bases). V was clipped by 4 bases and J by 3 bases, with 10 bases between them. In germline, CDR1 is MGHRA, CDR2 YSYEKL. The CDR3 totals 13 residues. CDR3 amino acids: CASSLDGDYEQYF. CDR3 DNA sequence: TGCGCCAGCAGCCTCGACGGGGACTACGAGCAGTACTTC.

The chain recombines TRBV9 with TRBJ2-1; 10 bases are a match to TRBD2. J was trimmed by 9 bases and V by 5 bases; bases with no gene match: 8. The CDR3 extends over 14 amino acids. The V gene's germline CDR1 is SGDLS and CDR2 YYNGEE. CDR3 in amino acids: CASSQRGGTAEQFF. DNA of the CDR3: TGTGCCAGCAGTCAGCGGGGGGGGACTGCTGAGCAGTTCTTC.

The V call is TRBV4-2, the J call TRBJ1-2; 10 bases line up with TRBD1. This CDR3 is 15 amino acids long. Trimming cost V 4 bases and J 2 bases; bases outside gene matches: 4. The germline CDR1 and CDR2 sequences are LGHNA and YNFKEQ. The CDR3 DNA reads TGTGCCAGCAGCCCAGGGACAGGGGAGAACTATGGCTACACCTTC. Translation gives CASSPGTGENYGYTF.

V usage is TRBV6-1 and J usage is TRBJ2-3; D gene uncertain. This CDR3 spans 14 amino acids. Germline V lookup: CDR1 MNHNS, CDR2 SASEGT. V was cut by 0 bases and J by 4 bases, with 8 bases left in between. As DNA, the CDR3 is TGTGCCAGCAGTGAAGCTAGCTCGGCAGATACGCAGTATTTT. Amino acids: CASSEASSADTQYF.

The CDR3 nucleotides are TGTGCCAGCTCGCGGGACAGGGAAGGTCAGCCCCAGCATTTT. Amino acid sequence: CASSRDREGQPQHF. The chain uses TRBV18 and TRBJ1-5; 9 nucleotides match TRBD1. With 6 bases clipped from V and 6 bases from J, the junction kept 6 bases outside the gene matches. The CDR3 runs 14 residues. The germline V gene has CDR1 KGHSH and CDR2 LQKENI.

V gene TRBV18 combines with J gene TRBJ2-5; 7 positions agree with TRBD2. CDR1 and CDR2 from the germline V gene are KGHSH and LQKENI. J gave up 3 bases and V 3 bases, and 7 bases lay outside the gene matches. The CDR3 loop spans 15 amino acids. The CDR3 nucleotides are TGTGCCAGCTCACCGCCGGGAGGTAGAAAAGAGACCCAGTACTTC. Translating gives CASSPPGGRKETQYF.

The genes are TRBV6-6 and TRBJ2-7, with 7 bases aligning to TRBD1. This CDR3 is 14 amino acids long. Looked up from germline, CDR1 is MNHNY and CDR2 is SVGAGI (reference sequence). J was trimmed by 3 bases and V by 2 bases; bases with no gene match: 4. CDR3 coding DNA: TGTGCCAGCAGTTACAGGGCAGGGGGCTACGAGCAGTACTTC. Amino acid sequence: CASSYRAGGYEQYF.

This clone has only a few counts. This rearrangement joins TRBV6-5 to TRBJ1-4; TRBD1 agrees at 7 bases. The CDR3 extends over 15 amino acids. CDR1 and CDR2 (germline): MNHEY, SVGAGI. The trim removed 6 bases at V and 1 base at J, leaving 5 bases unmatched. CDR3 nucleotides: TGTGCCAGCAGGTCGGGACAGATAACTAATGAAAAACTGTTTTTT. Residues: CASRSGQITNEKLFF.

The chain recombines TRBV6-5 with TRBJ1-3, with D perhaps matching TRBD1 (6 bases). Looked up from germline, CDR1 is MNHEY and CDR2 is SVGAGI. The CDR3 consists of 15 residues. V shed 3 bases and J shed 2 bases, with 11 bases lying between them. This chain's CDR3 is CASSYIQGTGNTIYF. The CDR3 nucleotides read TGTGCCAGCAGTTATATCCAGGGGACTGGAAACACCATATATTTT.

The chain uses TRBV2 and TRBJ2-7, with TRBD2 matching 7 bases. CDR1 and CDR2 (germline): SNHLY, FYNNEI. Trimming removed 3 bases from V and 1 base from J; junction bases left unmatched: 3. CDR3 length: 14 residues. The CDR3 here is CASSDWGGSYEQYF. The CDR3, as DNA: TGTGCCAGCAGTGATTGGGGGGGGTCCTACGAGCAGTACTTC. The full variable domain, with the rest looked up from reference TRBV2 and TRBJ2-7, is EPEVTQTPSHQVTQMGQEVILRCVPISNHLYFYWYRQILGQKVEFLVSFYNNEISEKSEIFDDQFSVERPDGSNFTLKIRSTKLEDSAMYFCASSDWGGSYEQYFGPGTRLTVT.

In this sample, this clone turned up a few times. The chain combines TRBV14 with TRBJ1-2; a weak D match, TRBD1 (6 bases). V dropped 2 bases and J dropped 6 bases, with 19 bases sitting between them. From germline, CDR1 is SGHDN and CDR2 FVKESK. CDR3 length equals 16 residues. The CDR3, as DNA: TGTGCCAGCAGCCAACGATTCGTAACAGGGCGGGATGGCTACACCTTC. This codes for CASSQRFVTGRDGYTF. The entire variable domain, with the rest obtained from reference TRBV14 and TRBJ1-2, is as follows: EAGVTQFPSHSVIEKGQTVTLRCDPISGHDNLYWYRRVMGKEIKFLLHFVKESKQDESGMPNNRFLAERTGGTYSTLKVQPAELEDSGVYFCASSQRFVTGRDGYTFGSGTRLTVV.

This chain uses TRBV7-2 with TRBJ2-7; 8 bases fit TRBD1. CDR3 size: 15 residues. Germline V CDR1 and CDR2: SGHTA, FQGNSA. V dropped 4 bases and J dropped 2; count of bases not matched to a gene: 7. CDR3 in DNA: TGTGCCAGCAGCTCGTCCTCGACAGGGGCCTACGAGCAGTACTTC. Translation gives CASSSSSTGAYEQYF.

Only one count was recorded for this clone. CDR3: CAISELLLETQYF. DNA of the CDR3: TGTGCCATCAGTGAGTTACTACTAGAGACCCAGTACTTC. V gene TRBV10-3 combines with J gene TRBJ2-5, with unresolved D. V dropped 1 base and J dropped 4 bases, with 7 bases sitting between them. In germline, CDR1 is ENHRY, CDR2 SYGVKD. The CDR3 loop spans 13 amino acids.

The chain carries TRBV14 and TRBJ2-5; D might be TRBD1 (5 bases). The germline V gene has CDR1 SGHDN and CDR2 FVKESK. V lost 1 base, J lost 5 bases, and 8 bases lay in between. The CDR3 runs 13 residues. The CDR3 sequence is CASSQGGSETQYF. The CDR3 region has the DNA TGTGCCAGCAGCCAAGGGGGCAGCGAGACCCAGTACTTC.

The J gene is TRBJ2-7, the V gene TRBV18, with TRBD2 identical over 12 bases. Losses at the gene ends were 2 bases for V and 0 bases for J; bases not matched to a gene: 2. Germline lookup yields CDR1 KGHSH and CDR2 LQKENI. The CDR3 covers 16 residues. The CDR3 sequence is CASSPGLAGLSYEQYF. The CDR3 DNA sequence: TGTGCCAGCTCACCAGGACTAGCGGGACTCTCCTACGAGCAGTACTTC.

DNA for the CDR3: TGTGCCAGTAGTATAAGACTACAAGAGACCCAGTACTTC. Its protein product is CASSIRLQETQYF. The genes are TRBV19 and TRBJ2-5, with D maybe TRBD2 (5 bases). Germline values: CDR1 LNHDA, CDR2 SQIVND (reference sequence). CDR3 length equals 13 residues. Trimming left V 2 bases short and J 2 bases short, with 6 bases between.

This chain uses TRBV7-2 with TRBJ2-5; 9 bases line up with TRBD2. Germline V CDR1 and CDR2: SGHTA, FQGNSA. The CDR3 loop spans 16 amino acids. J was trimmed by 0 bases and V by 6 bases; bases with no gene match: 8. This CDR3 reads CASSPMAGGHQETQYF. DNA for the CDR3: TGTGCCAGCAGTCCTATGGCGGGGGGGCACCAAGAGACCCAGTACTTC.

A few counts support this clone. V usage is TRBV3-1 (or the pseudogene TRBV3-2) and J usage is TRBJ1-4; D is perhaps TRBD1 (6 bases). Between the trimmed V and J ends, which lost 6 bases and 4 bases, there was a span of 18 bases. The CDR3 is made up of 16 amino acids. Germline loops: CDR1 LGHDT, CDR2 YNNKEL (reference sequence). For the CDR3, the DNA is TGTGCCAGCAGTCAACTACATCAGGGGTATAATGAAAAACTGTTTTTT. Translation gives CASSQLHQGYNEKLFF.

This chain links TRBV10-3 with TRBJ2-5; 7 positions match TRBD2. Unmatched junction bases numbered 8, after V lost 3 bases and J lost 1 base. The CDR3 contains 16 residues. Germline CDR1 ENHRY, CDR2 SYGVKD. In nucleotides, the CDR3 is TGTGCCATCAGTGATATTCTGGCTAGCGGCCAAGAGACCCAGTACTTC. Its protein is CAISDILASGQETQYF.